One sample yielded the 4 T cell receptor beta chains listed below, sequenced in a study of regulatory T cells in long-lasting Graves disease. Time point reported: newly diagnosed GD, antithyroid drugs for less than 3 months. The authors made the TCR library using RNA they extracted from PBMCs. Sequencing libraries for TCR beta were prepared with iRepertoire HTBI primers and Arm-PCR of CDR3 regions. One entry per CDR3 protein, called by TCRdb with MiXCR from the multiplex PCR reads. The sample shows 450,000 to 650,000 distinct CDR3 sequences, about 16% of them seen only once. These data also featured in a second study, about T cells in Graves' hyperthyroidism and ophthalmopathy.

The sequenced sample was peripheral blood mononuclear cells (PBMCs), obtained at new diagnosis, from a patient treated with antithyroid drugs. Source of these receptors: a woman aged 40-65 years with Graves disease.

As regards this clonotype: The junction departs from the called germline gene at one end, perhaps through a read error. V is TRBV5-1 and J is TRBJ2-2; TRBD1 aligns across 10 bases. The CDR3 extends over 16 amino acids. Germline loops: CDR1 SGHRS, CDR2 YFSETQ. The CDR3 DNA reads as TGTGCCAGCAGCTTGGCGGGACAGGGGTACACCGGGGAGCTGTTTTTT. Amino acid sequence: CASSLAGQGYTGELFF.

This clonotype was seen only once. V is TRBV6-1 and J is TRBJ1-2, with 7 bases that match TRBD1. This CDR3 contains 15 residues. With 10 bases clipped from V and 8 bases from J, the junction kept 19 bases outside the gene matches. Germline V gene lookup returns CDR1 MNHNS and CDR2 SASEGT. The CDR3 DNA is TGTGCCACCAGCTCGACAGGGAGCCGCGTCCGGGGCTACACCTTC. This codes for CATSSTGSRVRGYTF.

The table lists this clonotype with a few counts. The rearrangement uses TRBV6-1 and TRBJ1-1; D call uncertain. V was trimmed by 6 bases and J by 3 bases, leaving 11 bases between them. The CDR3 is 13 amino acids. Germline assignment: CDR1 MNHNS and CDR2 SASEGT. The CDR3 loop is CASSQMGYTEAFF. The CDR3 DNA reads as TGTGCCAGCAGCCAGATGGGGTACACTGAAGCTTTCTTT.

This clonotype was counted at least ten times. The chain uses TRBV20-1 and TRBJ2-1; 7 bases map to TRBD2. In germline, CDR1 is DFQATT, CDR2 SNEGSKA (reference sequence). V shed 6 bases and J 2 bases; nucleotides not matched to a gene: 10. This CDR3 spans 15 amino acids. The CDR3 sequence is CSAFPGGSTYNEQFF. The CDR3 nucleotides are TGCAGTGCGTTCCCCGGGGGGTCAACCTACAATGAGCAGTTCTTC.